This T cell receptor beta chain stems from a study of cytomegalovirus exposure and HLA in healthy donors. Researchers ran the PCR with 60 Vbeta and 13 Jbeta primers. The method was immunoSEQ multiplex PCR; TCRdb's version includes in-frame clones alone and lacks a portion of them. Among 210,000 or so clones listed, around nine tenths were seen once. Trimming took off 1 base at V and 0 bases at J, with 12 bases between the two ends. The CDR3 consists of 16 residues. In germline, CDR1 is SGHAT, CDR2 FQNNGV. This clonotype was sampled from a woman between 18 and 29 years old in good health and CMV-seronegative. The material sequenced was PBMCs. The chain carries TRBV11-2 and TRBJ1-1; D is uncertain. CDR3 sequence reads: CASSLVLRAVNTEAFF. The CDR3 DNA reads as TGTGCCAGCAGCTTAGTATTGCGCGCGGTGAACACTGAAGCTTTCTTT.